This record covers a single T cell receptor beta chain. This sample is drawn from a study of blood T cell repertoires in COVID-19. Study as a whole: Sites in the United States, Italy and Spain provided acute and convalescent COVID-19 samples. From T cells, B-cell-depleted T cells, or PBMCs came the material, which was cDNA or gDNA.

The CDR3 runs 15 residues. Deletions cut 4 bases from V and 4 bases from J, with 17 bases between. Germline V gene data show CDR1 as SGHNT and CDR2 as YYREEE (reference sequence). In the source study's methods: Counts of nucleated cells, estimated from reference gene primer amplification, were obtained. Here immunoSEQ multiplex PCR was the method, and the copy in TCRdb shows in-frame clones only, minus some. V and J calls and clone size follow that table, whereas D and trimming were derived from the DNA. Of more than 250,000 clones in the sample, over 70% are singletons; the top ten hold less than 10%.

The V and J genes are TRBV5-4 and TRBJ1-1; D ambiguous. The material sequenced was peripheral blood. This receptor was obtained from a human donor in a cohort sampled during active COVID-19. CDR3 in DNA: TGTGCCAGCAGCGCTTTGCAGGAAGTCGGCACTGAAGCTTTCTTT. As protein: CASSALQEVGTEAFF.